This TCR beta chain comes out of a study of Ad26.COV2.S vaccination and SARS-CoV-2 variants. The study, taken as a whole, reports: The authors reported substantial breadth in spike-specific CD8+ and CD4+ T cell responses after vaccination.

About this clone: Antigen unknown.

This table comes from immunoSEQ multiplex PCR, and its TCRdb copy is limited to in-frame clones, with some not included. The sample lists some 460,000 clones, nearly 90% occurring once. Germline assignment: CDR1 LNHDA and CDR2 SQIVND (reference sequence). V shed 2 bases, J shed 7 bases, and the junction held 10 bases outside the gene matches. This CDR3 is 16 amino acids long. The treatment is: roughly 18 received Ad26.COV2.S at low or high dose, single or two shots; 5 received placebo; per-sample allocation not given. At day 63 after the first vaccine or placebo injection, samples were drawn. The chain uses TRBV19 and TRBJ2-1; the match to TRBD1 covers 8 bases. This material consisted of peripheral blood, taken in a trial of Ad26.COV2.S vaccine versus placebo. The clonotype originates from a person between 18 and 65 years old who received the Ad26.COV2.S COVID-19 vaccine or a placebo. This CDR3 is CASSIRKGQGTNEQFF. As DNA, the CDR3 is TGTGCCAGTAGTATAAGAAAAGGACAGGGCACAAATGAGCAGTTCTTC.